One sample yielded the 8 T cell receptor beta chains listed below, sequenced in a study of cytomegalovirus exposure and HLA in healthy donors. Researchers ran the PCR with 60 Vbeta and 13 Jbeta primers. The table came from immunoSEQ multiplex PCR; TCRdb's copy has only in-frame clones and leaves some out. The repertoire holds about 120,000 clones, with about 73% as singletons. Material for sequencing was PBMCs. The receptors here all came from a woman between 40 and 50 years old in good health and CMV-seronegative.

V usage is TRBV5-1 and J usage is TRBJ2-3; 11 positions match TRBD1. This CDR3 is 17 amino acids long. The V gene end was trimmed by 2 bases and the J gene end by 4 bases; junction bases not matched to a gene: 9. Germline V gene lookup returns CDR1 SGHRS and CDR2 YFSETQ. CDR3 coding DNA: TGCGCCAGCAGCTTAAAGCCCCCGGGACAGGGGGCAGATACGCAGTATTTT. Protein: CASSLKPPGQGADTQYF.

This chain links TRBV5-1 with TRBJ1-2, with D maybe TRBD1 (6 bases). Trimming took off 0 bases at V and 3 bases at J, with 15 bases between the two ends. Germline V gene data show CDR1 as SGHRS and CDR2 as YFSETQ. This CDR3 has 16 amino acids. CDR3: CASSLARGGEDYGYTF. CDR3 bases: TGCGCCAGCAGCTTGGCCCGGGGGGGCGAGGACTATGGCTACACCTTC.

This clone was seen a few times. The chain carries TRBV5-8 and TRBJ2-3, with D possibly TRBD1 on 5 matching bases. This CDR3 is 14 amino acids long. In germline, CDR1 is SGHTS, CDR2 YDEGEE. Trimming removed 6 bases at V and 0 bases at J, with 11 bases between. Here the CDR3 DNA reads TGTGCCAGCAATTTGGGGCAAAGCACAGATACGCAGTATTTT. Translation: CASNLGQSTDTQYF.

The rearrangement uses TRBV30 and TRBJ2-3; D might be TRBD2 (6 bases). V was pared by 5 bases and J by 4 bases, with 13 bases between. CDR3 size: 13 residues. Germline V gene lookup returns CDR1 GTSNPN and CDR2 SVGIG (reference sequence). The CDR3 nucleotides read TGTGCCTGGGAGCGGGTGGGGGCAGATACGCAGTATTTT. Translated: CAWERVGADTQYF.

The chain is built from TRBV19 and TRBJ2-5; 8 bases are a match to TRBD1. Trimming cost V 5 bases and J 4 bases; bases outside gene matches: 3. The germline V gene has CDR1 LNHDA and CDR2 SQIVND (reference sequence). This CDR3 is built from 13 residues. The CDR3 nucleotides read TGTGCCAGTAGTGGACAGGGAGGAGAGACCCAGTACTTC. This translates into CASSGQGGETQYF.

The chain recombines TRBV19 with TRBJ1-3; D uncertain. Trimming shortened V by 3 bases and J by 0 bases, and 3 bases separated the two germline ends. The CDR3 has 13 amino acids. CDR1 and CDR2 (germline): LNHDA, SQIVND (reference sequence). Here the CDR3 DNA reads TGTGCCAGTAGTATTAGCTCTGGAAACACCATATATTTT. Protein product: CASSISSGNTIYF.

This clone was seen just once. The CDR3 region is CASSPPGGETQYF. In nucleotides, the CDR3 is TGTGCCAGCAGTCCTCCAGGGGGAGAGACCCAGTACTTC. This rearrangement joins TRBV14 to TRBJ2-5; 7 nucleotides align to TRBD1. CDR1 SGHDN and CDR2 FVKESK come from the germline V gene. Trimming took 6 bases from V and 4 from J; bases not matched to a gene: 5. This CDR3 has 13 residues.

DNA for the CDR3: TGCAGCGTTGTACCCGGGACACGAGAGACCCAGTACTTC. Its translation: CSVVPGTRETQYF. The V and J genes are TRBV29-1 and TRBJ2-5; TRBD1 might be the D (6 bases). The ends were cut back, 4 bases at V and 4 bases at J, with 13 bases in the middle. Germline assignment: CDR1 SQVTM and CDR2 ANQGSEA. The CDR3 runs 13 residues. Complete variable domain (other parts from reference TRBV29-1 and TRBJ2-5): SAVISQKPSRDICQRGTSLTIQCQVDSQVTMMFWYRQQPGQSLTLIATANQGSEATYESGFVIDKFPISRPNLTFSTLTVSNMSPEDSSIYLCSVVPGTRETQYFGPGTRLLVL.